These 16 T cell receptor beta chains came from one sample sequenced in a study of cytomegalovirus exposure and HLA in healthy donors. Libraries were prepared by immunoSEQ multiplex PCR; TCRdb keeps only in-frame clonotypes and omits some of them. Of about 160,000 clones listed, roughly 95% are singletons. Sequenced input: PBMCs. The receptors come from a woman younger than 35 in good health and CMV-seronegative.

As for this clone: The junction does not match germline at one end; this may be a read error. The rearrangement links TRBV7-7 to TRBJ2-5; TRBD2 agrees at 8 bases. CDR1 SSHAT and CDR2 FNYEAQ come from the germline V gene (reference sequence). The CDR3 spans 16 residues. CDR3 bases: TGTGCTAGCAGCTTGGGCAATCCGGGGGGGTCAGAGACCCAGTACTTC. Its translation is CASSLGNPGGSETQYF.

The V gene is TRBV13, the J gene TRBJ1-5; unclear D gene. With 3 bases removed from V and 5 bases from J, the gap between germline ends came to 8 bases. This CDR3 region has 13 residues. The germline CDR1 and CDR2 sequences are PRHDT and FYEKMQ (reference sequence). The CDR3 DNA reads TGTGCCAGCAGCTTGGGAGAAGATCAGCCCCAGCATTTT. Protein sequence: CASSLGEDQPQHF.

The chain is built from TRBV4-3 and TRBJ1-6; perhaps TRBD1 as D (5 bases). This CDR3 is built from 16 residues. Trimming took 1 base from V and 5 from J, leaving 12 bases between them. The V gene's germline CDR1 is LGHNA and CDR2 YSLEER. Here the CDR3 reads CASSQGPQGDNSPLHF. The CDR3 DNA reads as TGCGCCAGCAGCCAAGGACCCCAAGGGGATAATTCACCCCTCCACTTT.

This rearrangement joins TRBV6-5 to TRBJ2-7; the D gene is possibly TRBD2 (5 bases). The length of the CDR3 is 11 residues. Germline V gives CDR1 MNHEY, CDR2 SVGAGI. Trimming left V 5 bases short and J 7 bases short, with 9 bases between. CDR3 sequence: CASSTSGEQYF. In DNA, the CDR3 is TGTGCCAGCAGTACCTCGGGGGAGCAGTACTTC.

The V and J genes are TRBV18 and TRBJ1-1; weak D call: TRBD1 (6 bases). V lost 4 bases and J 0 bases, leaving 12 bases between the germline ends. CDR3 length: 15 residues. CDR1 and CDR2 from the germline V gene are KGHSH and LQKENI. The CDR3 spells CASSQKTGLNTEAFF. The CDR3 nucleotides are TGTGCCAGCTCACAAAAAACAGGGTTGAACACTGAAGCTTTCTTT. The full variable domain, completed using reference TRBV18 and TRBJ1-1, is NAGVMQNPRHLVRRRGQEARLRCSPMKGHSHVYWYRQLPEEGLKFMVYLQKENIIDESGMPKERFSAEFPKEGPSILRIQQVVRGDSAAYFCASSQKTGLNTEAFFGQGTRLTVV.

The J gene is TRBJ2-5, the V gene TRBV6-6; a possible D gene is TRBD2 (5 bases). Germline-derived CDR1 and CDR2 are MNHNY and SVGAGI (reference sequence). Between the trimmed V and J ends, which lost 5 bases and 5 bases, there was a span of 15 bases. CDR3 length: 14 amino acids. For the CDR3, the DNA is TGTGCCAGCAGTCACCTACTAGTCGCGGAGACCCAGTACTTC. Its protein product is CASSHLLVAETQYF.

This clone was observed a single time. The V and J genes are TRBV6-5 and TRBJ2-5; D may be TRBD2 (5 bases). V lost 2 bases and J lost 4, with 14 bases in between. This CDR3 spans 15 amino acids. Germline V gives CDR1 MNHEY, CDR2 SVGAGI. CDR3 nucleotide sequence: TGTGCCAGCAGTTACGATAGGGAGTTGGGAGAGACCCAGTACTTC. Encoded protein: CASSYDRELGETQYF.

The chain combines TRBV6-5 with TRBJ1-1; D not resolved. V was pared by 9 bases and J by 4 bases, with 15 bases between. Per the germline V gene, CDR1 is MNHEY and CDR2 is SVGAGI. The CDR3 runs 13 residues. The CDR3 is CASTSGRGTEAFF. The DNA for the CDR3 is TGTGCCAGTACCTCGGGGAGAGGCACTGAAGCTTTCTTT.

The V call is TRBV30, the J call TRBJ1-6; D gene uncertain. The CDR3 is 13 residues long. V was shortened by 2 bases and J by 7 bases, with 9 bases between the two germline ends. Looked up from germline, CDR1 is GTSNPN and CDR2 is SVGIG (reference sequence). CDR3 bases: TGTGCCTGGAGTTCGGAGAGAAATTCACCCCTCCACTTT. Protein sequence: CAWSSERNSPLHF.

The table lists this clone with a count of one. This sequence joins TRBV5-1 and TRBJ2-7; the match to TRBD2 covers 9 bases. The length of the CDR3 is 16 residues. CDR1 is SGHRS, CDR2 YFSETQ, per germline. V shed 4 bases and J 3 bases; nucleotides not matched to a gene: 11. The CDR3 spells CASSRYSGGGVYEQYF. Written as DNA, the CDR3 is TGCGCCAGCAGCCGATATAGCGGGGGAGGGGTCTACGAGCAGTACTTC.

The CDR3 region is CASSPAGTATSYGYTF. DNA for the CDR3: TGTGCCAGCAGCCCGGCTGGGACAGCAACTTCCTATGGCTACACCTTC. V usage is TRBV7-9 and J usage is TRBJ1-2; the match to TRBD1 covers 7 bases. The ends lost 5 bases at V and 4 bases at J; junction bases unmatched: 13. The CDR3 length is 16 residues. CDR1 is SEHNR, CDR2 FQNEAQ, per germline (reference sequence).

This chain joins TRBV18 and TRBJ2-7, with 10 positions matching TRBD2. This CDR3 contains 20 residues. The J segment lost 4 bases and the V segment lost 2 bases, leaving 20 bases of the junction unmatched. Germline loops: CDR1 KGHSH, CDR2 LQKENI. The DNA for the CDR3 is TGTGCCAGCTCACCAAATTTGGGTAGCGGGGGGCCATACGGGAGATACGAGCAGTACTTC. This gives the protein CASSPNLGSGGPYGRYEQYF.

The chain uses TRBV5-1 and TRBJ2-3; 12 positions match TRBD2. The CDR3 totals 15 residues. Germline CDR1 and CDR2: SGHRS and YFSETQ. Trimming at V came to 3 bases and at J to 5 bases, leaving 4 bases not matched to a gene. The CDR3 DNA sequence: TGCGCCAGCAGCTCTCTAGCGGGGGGGCGAGATACGCAGTATTTT. It translates to CASSSLAGGRDTQYF.

V usage is TRBV30 and J usage is TRBJ2-7; TRBD2 might be the D (5 bases). V shed 3 bases and J shed 4 bases, with 16 bases lying between them. This CDR3 region has 14 residues. Per the germline V gene, CDR1 is GTSNPN and CDR2 is SVGIG (reference sequence). CDR3 sequence (DNA): TGTGCCTGGAGCCCTTACAGCGGATCATACGAGCAGTACTTC. Protein: CAWSPYSGSYEQYF.

The rearrangement joins TRBV7-9 to TRBJ1-4; 8 nucleotides agree with TRBD1. CDR1 and CDR2 (germline): SEHNR, FQNEAQ (reference sequence). With 5 bases clipped from V and 10 bases from J, the junction kept 9 bases outside the gene matches. The CDR3 spans 14 residues. This chain's CDR3 is CASSPQGAGGKLFF. CDR3 DNA sequence: TGTGCCAGCAGCCCGCAGGGGGCCGGGGGAAAACTGTTTTTT.

The rearrangement joins TRBV7-8 to TRBJ2-3; D may be TRBD2 (6 bases). Germline CDR1 and CDR2: SGHVS and FQNEAQ. The CDR3 runs 18 residues. Trimming took 3 bases from V and 0 from J, leaving 19 bases between them. For the CDR3, the DNA is TGTGCCAGCAGCTTCTACGAGGGAGGTTGGGTGAGCACAGATACGCAGTATTTT. Amino acids: CASSFYEGGWVSTDTQYF.